The next 3 T cell receptor beta chains were all read from a single sample in a study of T cell responses to AZD1222 COVID-19 vaccine. Repertoires were generated with immunoSEQ multiplex PCR, while TCRdb's copy carries only in-frame clones and drops some. The sample comprises 150,000 to 200,000 clones, around 94% of which are singletons, and approximately 0.69% rests with the top ten. Sequencing was performed on peripheral blood, taken on day 0 of AZD1222 vaccination. These receptors came from an adult in good health.

The V call is TRBV11-1, the J call TRBJ2-7; D might be TRBD2 (5 bases). V lost 5 bases and J 5 bases, leaving 16 bases between the germline ends. The CDR3 length is 14 residues. Germline V gives CDR1 SGHAT, CDR2 FQDESV (reference sequence). CDR3 sequence: CASSRTGNRDEQYF. The CDR3, as DNA: TGTGCCAGCAGCCGTACGGGGAACCGGGACGAGCAGTACTTC.

In DNA, the CDR3 is TGTGCCAGCAGCTGGGGTAGAGAGACCCAGTACTTC. This translates into CASSWGRETQYF. The rearrangement uses TRBV7-9 and TRBJ2-5, with D unresolved. Trimming pared 4 bases from V and 4 bases from J, leaving 7 bases between. There are 12 residues in the CDR3. The germline V gene encodes CDR1 SEHNR and CDR2 FQNEAQ (reference sequence).

The chain has TRBV3-1 (or the pseudogene TRBV3-2) and TRBJ1-2; a possible D gene is TRBD1 (6 bases). The CDR3 totals 13 residues. CDR1 and CDR2 (germline): LGHDT, YNNKEL (reference sequence). V was cut by 1 base and J by 8 bases, with 11 bases left in between. As DNA, the CDR3 is TGTGCCAGCAGCCAAGGTTCGGGGGGCGGCTACACCTTC. Translating gives CASSQGSGGGYTF.